This section outlines one T cell receptor beta chain sequence together with its context. There is no known antigen for this receptor. Base-call qualities are not available, and no considerably larger clone is one nucleotide away. To sequence the TCRbeta CDR3 region, genomic DNA was isolated from the sorted cells. The immunoSEQ Assay was used to sequence the TCRbeta CDR3 regions. Drawn from immuneACCESS, this table holds only the in-frame rearrangements with V and J called that TCRdb kept. Clones are partly lost; checked studies trace under half to an unresolved V gene and leave the rest unexplained. Within this sample are more than 50,000 clones, with roughly 85% of them counted one time only. The ten largest clonotypes hold about 0.34% of the sample. The data were taken from a study of OX40 agonist ivuxolimab in advanced cancers. With regard to the full study: Ivuxolimab, which targeted the costimulatory receptor OX40 (CD134), was an agonistic, fully human IgG2 monoclonal antibody. Intravenous ivuxolimab was administered to patients every 2 weeks at six dose levels: 0.01, 0.1, 0.3, 1.5, 3 and 10 mg/kg. Among the 52 dose-escalation patients, around 20 had hepatocellular carcinoma, some 15 melanoma, 9 renal cell carcinoma and 9 head and neck cancer. The dose-escalation cohort was roughly 87% male with a mean age of about 65 years, ranging from roughly 23 to 90. Prior anti-PD-1, anti-PD-L1 or anti-CTLA-4 therapy was permitted, and checkpoint inhibitors had been received by approximately 39% of dose-escalation patients. Partial responses were achieved by three dose-escalation patients, of whom one had hepatocellular carcinoma and two had cutaneous melanoma. Peripheral TCRbeta sequencing was intended to test whether TCR sequence diversity was altered and clonal T-cell expansion was caused by ivuxolimab. The paper describes the monotherapy dose-escalation part (N of about 54 patients) of the phase I trial of ivuxolimab. The research as a whole found: Low levels of normalized T-cell clonal expansion were also seen in some patients who did not respond. After ivuxolimab, expanded clones were on average more numerous among CD8+ T cells than among CD4+ T cells. At doses of 0.1 to 3.0 mg/kg, clonal expansion of both CD4+ and CD8+ T cells in blood was seen between baseline and week 6. The antigen specificity of the peripheral T cells that underwent clonal expansion was not determined. Partial responders in the 0.1-3.0 mg/kg groups had among the lowest normalized peripheral clonal expansion, especially among CD8+ T cells.

Patients with a history of autoimmune disease or receiving systemic immunosuppression were excluded from the trial. Peripheral blood for TCR sequencing was collected from all dose cohorts at baseline, on cycle 4 day 1, and on cycle 7 day 1. Samples were obtained from an open-label, multicenter, first-in-human phase I dose-escalation trial of ivuxolimab. Adults with locally advanced or metastatic melanoma, renal cell carcinoma, hepatocellular carcinoma or head and neck squamous cell carcinoma were enrolled in the trial. CD4+ and CD8+ T cells were sorted separately from peripheral blood before TCR sequencing. V is trimmed back by 4 bases and J by 0 bases, and the junction contains 3 bases that no gene match accounts for. The cysteine opens and the phenylalanine closes a CDR3 of 15 amino acids. Left in the record is the CDR3 DNA by itself, 45 bases read in frame from the first base. CDR1 and CDR2 (SGHNT, YYREEE) derive from the germline V gene (reference sequence).

The chain uses TRBV5-4 and TRBJ1-4; TRBD1 lines up with 7 middle nucleotides. This receptor was obtained from an adult with an advanced solid tumor such as melanoma, head and neck, liver or kidney cancer. The sample in question was CD4+ or CD8+ T cells sorted from blood, obtained in a trial of the OX40 agonist ivuxolimab. The sequenced DNA: TGTGCCAGCAGCCCGGACAGGCCAACTAATGAAAAACTGTTTTTT. Its coded protein is CASSPDRPTNEKLFF.